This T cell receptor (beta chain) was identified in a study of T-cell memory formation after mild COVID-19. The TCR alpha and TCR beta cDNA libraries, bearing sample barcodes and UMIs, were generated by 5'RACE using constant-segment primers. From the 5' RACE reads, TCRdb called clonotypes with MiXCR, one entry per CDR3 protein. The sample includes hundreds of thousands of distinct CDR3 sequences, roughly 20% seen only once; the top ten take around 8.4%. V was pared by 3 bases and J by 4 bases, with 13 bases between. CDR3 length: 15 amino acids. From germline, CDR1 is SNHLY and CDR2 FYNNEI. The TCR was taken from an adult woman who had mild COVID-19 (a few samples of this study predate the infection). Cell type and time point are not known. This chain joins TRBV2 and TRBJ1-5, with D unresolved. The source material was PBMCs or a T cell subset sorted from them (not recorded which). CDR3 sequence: CASSETAAVNQPQHF. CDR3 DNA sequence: TGTGCCAGCAGTGAGACCGCCGCGGTGAATCAGCCCCAGCATTTT.